A selection of T cell receptor beta chains follows, all from one sample in a study of regulatory T cells in long-lasting Graves disease. TCRdb analysed the multiplex PCR reads with MiXCR anew, one entry per CDR3 protein. The sample yields under 800,000 distinct CDR3 sequences, 15% to 20% seen once. In addition, the sample was reused for a study of T cells in Graves' hyperthyroidism and ophthalmopathy.

Material: peripheral blood mononuclear cells (PBMCs), obtained at new diagnosis, from a patient treated with antithyroid drugs. The receptors were gathered from a woman in her 30s with Graves disease. Both conserved end residues are trimmed from each CDR3. A D gene is named only where the DNA matches it firmly.

TRBJ1-1 | 10 | TRBV7-2 | NA | ASSPYGTEAF
TRBJ1-1 | 10 | TRBV30 | TRBD1 | AWMGRGVEAF
TRBJ1-5 | 8 | TRBV20-1 | NA | SALRGPQH
TRBJ1-5 | 13 | TRBV15 | NA | ATSRVTQGGQPQH
TRBJ1-2 | 13 | TRBV5-4 | TRBD1 | ASSLQGAPQNGYT
TRBJ2-1 | 14 | TRBV7-3 | TRBD2 | ASSSGLAGGSDEQF
TRBJ1-5 | 15 | TRBV28 | NA | ASSSASSGYSNQPQH
TRBJ2-5 | 12 | TRBV28 | TRBD2 | ASSSGGLEETQY
TRBJ1-1 | 15 | TRBV5-5 | NA | ASSLEASGLWNTEAF
TRBJ2-7 | 13 | TRBV7-6 | TRBD2 | ASSLARGSSYEQY
TRBJ1-1 | 12 | TRBV5-6 | NA | ASSLELVNTEAF
TRBJ2-7 | 12 | TRBV6-5 | NA | ASSYSTAKYEQY
TRBJ2-2 | 15 | TRBV28 | NA | ASTPFSRGANTGELF
TRBJ2-7 | 13 | TRBV2 | NA | ASSESDAFSYEQY
TRBJ2-3 | 15 | TRBV5-1 | TRBD2 | ASSPRWEGRNTDTQY
TRBJ1-6 | 11 | TRBV5-1 | NA | ASSPANNSPLH
TRBJ2-7 | 10 | TRBV27 | NA | ASRQGLAEQY
TRBJ2-4 | 13 | TRBV27 | NA | ASSLFFGAKNIQY
TRBJ2-7 | 13 | TRBV7-9 | NA | ASSSDQGLTYEQY